This TCR beta chain was captured in a study of blood T cell repertoires in COVID-19. This clone has only one observation. Trimming took off 6 bases at V and 2 bases at J, with 13 bases between the two ends. The germline V gene encodes CDR1 MNHEY and CDR2 SMNVEV (reference sequence). This CDR3 has 14 residues. Per the authors' pipeline: Amplification from reference gene primers served as the basis for estimated nucleated cell counts. Clones were sequenced by immunoSEQ multiplex PCR, and TCRdb holds only the in-frame ones, with some missing. D and trimming were read from the DNA, whereas the V and J calls and clone size are those reported in that table. Of approximately 180,000 clones listed, around 73% are singletons.

The V and J genes are TRBV27 and TRBJ1-2; a possible D gene is TRBD1 (6 bases). The TCR sequence derives from a woman aged 45-59 years who had recovered from COVID-19. Sequencing was done on a sample of PBMCs or T cells enriched from blood (not recorded which). The CDR3 here is CASRSTGTNYGYTF. The CDR3 bases are TGTGCCAGCAGGTCGACAGGCACCAACTATGGCTACACCTTC.